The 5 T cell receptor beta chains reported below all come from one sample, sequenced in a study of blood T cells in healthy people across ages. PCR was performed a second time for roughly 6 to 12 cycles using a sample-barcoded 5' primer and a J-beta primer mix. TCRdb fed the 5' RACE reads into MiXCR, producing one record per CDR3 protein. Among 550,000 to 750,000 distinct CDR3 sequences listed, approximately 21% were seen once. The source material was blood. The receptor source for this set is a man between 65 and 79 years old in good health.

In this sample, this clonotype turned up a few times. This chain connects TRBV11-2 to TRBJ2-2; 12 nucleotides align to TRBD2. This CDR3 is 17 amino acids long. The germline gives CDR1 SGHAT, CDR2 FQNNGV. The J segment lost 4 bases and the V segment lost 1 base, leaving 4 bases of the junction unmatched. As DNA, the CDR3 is TGTGCCAGCAGCTTAGGGCTAGCGGGAGGGGTCACCGGGGAGCTGTTTTTT. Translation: CASSLGLAGGVTGELFF. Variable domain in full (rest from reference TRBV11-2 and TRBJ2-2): EAGVAQSPRYKIIEKRQSVAFWCNPISGHATLYWYQQILGQGPKLLIQFQNNGVVDDSQLPKDRFSAERLKGVDSTLKIQPAKLEDSAVYLCASSLGLAGGVTGELFFGEGSRLTVL.

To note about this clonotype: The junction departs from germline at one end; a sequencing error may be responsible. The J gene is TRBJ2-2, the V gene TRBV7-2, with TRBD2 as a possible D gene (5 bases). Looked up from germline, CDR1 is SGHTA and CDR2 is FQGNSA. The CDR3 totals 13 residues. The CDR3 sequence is CASSPTGTGKLFF. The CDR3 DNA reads TGTGCCAGCAGCCCCACGGGCACCGGGAAGCTGTTTTTT.

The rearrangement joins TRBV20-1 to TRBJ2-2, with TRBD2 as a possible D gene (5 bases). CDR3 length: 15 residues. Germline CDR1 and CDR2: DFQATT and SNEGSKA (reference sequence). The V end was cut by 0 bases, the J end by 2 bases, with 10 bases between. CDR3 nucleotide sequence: TGCAGTGCTAGAGATCCCGGGAAAAACACCGGGGAGCTGTTTTTT. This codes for CSARDPGKNTGELFF.

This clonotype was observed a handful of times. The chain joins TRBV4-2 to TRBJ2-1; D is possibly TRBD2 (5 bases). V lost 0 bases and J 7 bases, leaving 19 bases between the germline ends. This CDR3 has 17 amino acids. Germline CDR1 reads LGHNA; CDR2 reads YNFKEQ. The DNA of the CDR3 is TGTGCCAGCAGCCAAGAGGCATTTACGGGGAGTGGAAATGAGCAGTTCTTC. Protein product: CASSQEAFTGSGNEQFF.

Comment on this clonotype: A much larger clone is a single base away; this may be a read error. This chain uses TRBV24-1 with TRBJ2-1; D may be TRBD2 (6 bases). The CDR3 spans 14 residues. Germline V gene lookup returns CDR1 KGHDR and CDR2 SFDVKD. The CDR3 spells CATSDREWGNGQFF. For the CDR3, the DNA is TGTGCCACCAGTGACCGGGAGTGGGGCAATGGGCAGTTCTTC.